Below, 4 T cell receptor beta chains from the same sample are listed, as sequenced in a study of early T cells in non-severe SARS-CoV-2 infection. TCRdb reprocessed the 5' RACE reads via MiXCR and lists one record per CDR3 protein. The table lists under 70,000 distinct CDR3 sequences, 4% to 5.5% of them singletons, with just under 5% in the top ten. The sequencing input was whole blood. All receptors come from an adult who was a healthcare worker with PCR-confirmed SARS-CoV-2 infection or an uninfected control (not recorded which).

This clonotype was counted a few times. The J gene is TRBJ1-3, the V gene TRBV7-2, with D unclear. The CDR3 has 13 amino acids. Trimming removed 3 bases at V and 8 bases at J, with 11 bases between. The germline V gene encodes CDR1 SGHTA and CDR2 FQGNSA. The DNA for the CDR3 is TGTGCCAGCAGCTTGTCAACTCAGGACACCATATATTTT. This translates into CASSLSTQDTIYF.

This clonotype was counted at least ten times. This chain links TRBV29-1 with TRBJ1-3; no clear D. Germline CDR1 is SQVTM and CDR2 is ANQGSEA. There are 14 residues in the CDR3. V gave up 5 bases and J gave up 0 bases, with 11 bases separating them. CDR3 in DNA: TGCAGCGTTTCTGAGCCTTCCTCTGGAAACACCATATATTTT. The encoded protein is CSVSEPSSGNTIYF.

The V call is TRBV2, the J call TRBJ2-7; no firm D call. CDR1 and CDR2 from the germline V gene are SNHLY and FYNNEI. V lost 2 bases, J lost 3 bases, and 11 bases lay in between. This CDR3 is 14 amino acids long. The CDR3, as DNA: TGTGCCAGCAGTGAACTTGGGTCGTTCTACGAGCAGTACTTC. Translated, it gives CASSELGSFYEQYF.

This clonotype showed up many times. This CDR3 reads CASSSRTSGNEQFF. For the CDR3, the DNA is TGTGCCAGCAGTTCCCGGACTAGCGGGAATGAGCAGTTCTTC. The gene calls are TRBV6-5 and TRBJ2-1; 11 positions match TRBD2. CDR1 and CDR2 from the germline V gene are MNHEY and SVGAGI. The CDR3 spans 14 residues. V was pared by 4 bases and J by 7 bases, with 3 bases of the junction left unmatched.